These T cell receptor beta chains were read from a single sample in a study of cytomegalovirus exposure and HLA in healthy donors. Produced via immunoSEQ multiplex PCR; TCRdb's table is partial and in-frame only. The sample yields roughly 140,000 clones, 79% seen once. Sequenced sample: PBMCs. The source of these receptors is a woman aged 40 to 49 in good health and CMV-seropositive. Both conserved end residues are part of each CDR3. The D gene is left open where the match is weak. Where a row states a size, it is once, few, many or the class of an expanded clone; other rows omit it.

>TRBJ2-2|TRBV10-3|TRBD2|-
TGTGCCATCAGGGGAGGGTACACCGGGGAGCTGTTTTTT
CAIRGGYTGELFF
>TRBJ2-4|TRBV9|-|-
TGTGCCAGCAGCGAGAGCCTGGGGTGGGGCCGGGACATTCAGTACTTC
CASSESLGWGRDIQYF
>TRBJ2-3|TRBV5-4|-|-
TGTGCCAGCAGCCTACCGGGACAATTCACAGATACGCAGTATTTT
CASSLPGQFTDTQYF
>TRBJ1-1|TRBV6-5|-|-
TGTGCCAGCAGTTACTCTTACCTAGGGAACACTGAAGCTTTCTTT
CASSYSYLGNTEAFF
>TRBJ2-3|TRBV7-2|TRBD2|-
TGTGCCAGCAGCGCCTCGCTAGCGGGGGGATCAGATACGCAGTATTTT
CASSASLAGGSDTQYF
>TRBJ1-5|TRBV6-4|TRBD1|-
TGTGCCAACCGAGGCACAGGGGGAGAGAATAGCAATCAGCCCCAGCATTTT
CANRGTGGENSNQPQHF
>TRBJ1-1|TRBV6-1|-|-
TGTGCCAGCAGTGAAGCGAGCCGTCTCATGAACACTGAAGCTTTCTTT
CASSEASRLMNTEAFF
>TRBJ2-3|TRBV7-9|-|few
TGTGCCAGCAGCTCGTACACGAGGGATCTAGCAGGAGATACGCAGTATTTT
CASSSYTRDLAGDTQYF
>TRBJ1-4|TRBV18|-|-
TGTGCCAGCTCACCGCGGGATTCGGAAAAACTGTTTTTT
CASSPRDSEKLFF
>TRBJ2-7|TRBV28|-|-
TGTGCCAGCACGCTCCAGACAGCCCGCGAGCAGTACTTC
CASTLQTAREQYF
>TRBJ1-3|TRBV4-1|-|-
TGCGCCAGCAGCCAACCGACAGGCAGCTCTGGAAACACCATATATTTT
CASSQPTGSSGNTIYF
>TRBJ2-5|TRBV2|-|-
TGTGCCAGCTTGGAACAGGGACTATCTCGGGAGACCCAGTACTTC
CASLEQGLSRETQYF
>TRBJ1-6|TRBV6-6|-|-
TGTGCCAGCAGGTCCCTGGGAGGGGGTTCACCCCTCCACTTT
CASRSLGGGSPLHF
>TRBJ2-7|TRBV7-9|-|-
TGTGCCAGCAGCATGACAGAAACCTACGAGCAGTACTTC
CASSMTETYEQYF
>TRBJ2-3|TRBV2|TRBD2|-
TGTGCCAGCAGTTTAGCGGGGAGCACAGATACGCAGTATTTT
CASSLAGSTDTQYF
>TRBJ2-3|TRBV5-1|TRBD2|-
TGCGCCAGCAGCTTGGAGCGGGGAACAGATACGCAGTATTTT
CASSLERGTDTQYF
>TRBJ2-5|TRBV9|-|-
TGTGCCAGCAGCGTAGATGGGGCGGCTTTCCAAGAGACCCAGTACTTC
CASSVDGAAFQETQYF
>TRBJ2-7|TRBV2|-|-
TGTGCCAGCAGTCTGGCAGGTTCCTACGAGCAGTACTTC
CASSLAGSYEQYF
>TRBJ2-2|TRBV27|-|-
TGTGCCAGCAGTTTTCAGAACACCGGGGAGCTGTTTTTT
CASSFQNTGELFF
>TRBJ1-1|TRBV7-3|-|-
TGTGCCAGCAGCGCCGGACTGCTGAACACTGAAGCTTTCTTT
CASSAGLLNTEAFF
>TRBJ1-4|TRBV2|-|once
TGTGCCAGCAGTTTTTCCAGAACTAATGAAAAACTGTTTTTT
CASSFSRTNEKLFF
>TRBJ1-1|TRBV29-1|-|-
TGCAGCGTCCAACATCGTCCCTTAACGAGGACTGAAGCTTTCTTT
CSVQHRPLTRTEAFF
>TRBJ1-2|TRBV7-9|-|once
TGTGCCAGCACCGGTCCGGGGGTCGATAACTATGGCTACACCTTC
CASTGPGVDNYGYTF
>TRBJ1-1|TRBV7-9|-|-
TGTGCCAGCAGCAGGGGACAGAACACTGAAGCTTTCTTT
CASSRGQNTEAFF
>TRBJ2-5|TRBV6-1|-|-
TGTGCCAGCAGTAGGACAGACCAAGAGACCCAGTACTTC
CASSRTDQETQYF
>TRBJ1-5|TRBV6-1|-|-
TGTGCCAGCAGTGAAGTGGCAGGGAATCAGCCCCAGCATTTT
CASSEVAGNQPQHF
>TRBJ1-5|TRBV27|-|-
TGTGCCAGCAGTTTGGGCAGCAATCAGCCCCAGCATTTT
CASSLGSNQPQHF
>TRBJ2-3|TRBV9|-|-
TGTGCCAGCAGCGTAGAGGGGCCTCGGGATACGCAGTATTTT
CASSVEGPRDTQYF
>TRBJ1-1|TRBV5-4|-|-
TGTGCCAGCAGCTTGGACAGCATGAACACTGAAGCTTTCTTT
CASSLDSMNTEAFF
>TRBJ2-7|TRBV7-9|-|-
TGTGCCAGCAGCCCCCTATCGAGCTCCTACGAGCAGTACTTC
CASSPLSSSYEQYF
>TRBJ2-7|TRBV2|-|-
TGTGCCAGCAGACAACAAGCCTACGAGCAGTACTTC
CASRQQAYEQYF
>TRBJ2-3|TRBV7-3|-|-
TGTGCCAGCAGCTTACTGGGGGGTGGGGCTAGCACAGATACGCAGTATTTT
CASSLLGGGASTDTQYF
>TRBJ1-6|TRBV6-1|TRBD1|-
TGTGCCAGCAGTGACGGACAGGGAGTAAATTCACCCCTCCACTTT
CASSDGQGVNSPLHF
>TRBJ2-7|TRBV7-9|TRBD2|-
TGTGCCAGCACCTCGTTAGCGGGCGAGCAGTACTTC
CASTSLAGEQYF
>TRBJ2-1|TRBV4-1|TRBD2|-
TGCGCCAGCAGCCCCTACCTCGTACTAGCGGGGAGATACAATGAGCAGTTCTTC
CASSPYLVLAGRYNEQFF
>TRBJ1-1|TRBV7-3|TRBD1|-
TGTGCCAGCAGCCCCCAAGGGGCAGGGGGCACTGAAGCTTTCTTT
CASSPQGAGGTEAFF
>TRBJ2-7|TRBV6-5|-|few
TGTGCCAGCAGTTTCAGCGGTAAAACTTACGAGCAGTACTTC
CASSFSGKTYEQYF
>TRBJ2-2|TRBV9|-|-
TGTGCCAGCATGGGCGGGTCCGGGGAGCTGTTTTTT
CASMGGSGELFF
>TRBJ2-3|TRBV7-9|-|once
TGTGCCAGCAGCCAATCGGGACTTAGCACAGATACGCAGTATTTT
CASSQSGLSTDTQYF
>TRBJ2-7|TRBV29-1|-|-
TGCAGCGTTGAGACGGGTACCTACGAGCAGTACTTC
CSVETGTYEQYF
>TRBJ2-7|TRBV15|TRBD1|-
TGTGCCACCAGCAGGGGACAGGGTTCCTACGAGCAGTACTTC
CATSRGQGSYEQYF
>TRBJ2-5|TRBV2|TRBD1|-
TGTGCCAGCAGTGGGGTGGGACAGCAAGAGACCCAGTACTTC
CASSGVGQQETQYF
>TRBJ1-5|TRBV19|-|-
TGTGCCAGTAGTGTAAACGGGGAACGGGGTCAGCCCCAGCATTTT
CASSVNGERGQPQHF
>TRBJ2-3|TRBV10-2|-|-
TGCGCCAGCAGTGTAGGGCTAGCTAACACGCAGTATTTT
CASSVGLANTQYF
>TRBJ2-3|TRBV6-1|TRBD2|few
TGTGCCAGCAGTAGCGGGGGGGCCACAGATACGCAGTATTTT
CASSSGGATDTQYF
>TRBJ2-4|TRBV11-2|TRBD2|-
TGTGCCAGCAGCCAACTCACTAGCGGGGGAAACATTCAGTACTTC
CASSQLTSGGNIQYF
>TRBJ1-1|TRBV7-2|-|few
TGTGCCAGCAGCTTAGACAGTGCCGTGAACACTGAAGCTTTCTTT
CASSLDSAVNTEAFF
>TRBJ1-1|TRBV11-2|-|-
TGTGCCAGCAGCCAGAGGGCGGTCGGGGGGACCACTGAAGCTTTCTTT
CASSQRAVGGTTEAFF